This T cell receptor (beta chain) was sequenced for a study of T-cell memory formation after mild COVID-19. This clonotype was seen only a few times. Antigen unknown. 5'RACE with constant-segment primers built TCRalpha and TCRbeta cDNA libraries with UMIs. TCRdb re-derived calls from the 5' RACE reads in MiXCR, one entry per CDR3 protein. The table records 130,000 to 150,000 distinct CDR3 sequences, around 5.8% of them present only once. General study findings and limits: In pre-infection memory, a portion of responding clones appeared, which suggested that cross-reactive memory joined. Among clones peaking at day 37 in the second wave, SARS-CoV-2 specificity remained unconfirmed. Chiefly within CM and EM were the contracting CD4+ clones; CD8+ ones were within EMRA.

This CDR3 has 15 residues. Germline CDR1 reads SGHRS; CDR2 reads YFSETQ. V dropped 5 bases and J dropped 4; count of bases not matched to a gene: 10. The rearrangement links TRBV5-1 to TRBJ1-1; 8 nucleotides match TRBD1. This receptor was identified in an adult woman who had mild COVID-19 (a few samples of this study predate the infection). Cell type and time point are not known. The sample was PBMCs or a T cell subset sorted from them (not recorded which). The DNA for the CDR3 is TGCGCCAGCAGTTTAACGGGACAGGAGGTCACTGAAGCTTTCTTT. Its translation: CASSLTGQEVTEAFF.